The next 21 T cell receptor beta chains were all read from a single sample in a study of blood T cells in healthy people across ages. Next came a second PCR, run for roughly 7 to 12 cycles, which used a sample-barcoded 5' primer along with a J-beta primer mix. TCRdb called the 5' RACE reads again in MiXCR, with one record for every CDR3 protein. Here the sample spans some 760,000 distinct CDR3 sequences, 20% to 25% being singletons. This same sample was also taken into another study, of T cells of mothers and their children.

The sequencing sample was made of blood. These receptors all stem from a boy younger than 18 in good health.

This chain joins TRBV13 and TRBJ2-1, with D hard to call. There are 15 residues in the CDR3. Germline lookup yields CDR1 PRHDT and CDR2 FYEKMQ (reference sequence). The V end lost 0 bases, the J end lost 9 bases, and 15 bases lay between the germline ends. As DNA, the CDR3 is TGTGCCAGCAGCTTAGGGCAGGAAACTCCGGCTGAGCAGTTCTTC. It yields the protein CASSLGQETPAEQFF.

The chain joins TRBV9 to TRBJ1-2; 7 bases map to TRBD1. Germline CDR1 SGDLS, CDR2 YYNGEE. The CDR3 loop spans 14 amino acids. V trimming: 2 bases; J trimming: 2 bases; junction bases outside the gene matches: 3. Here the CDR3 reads CASSVMTGNYGYTF. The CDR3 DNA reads TGTGCCAGCAGCGTCATGACAGGGAACTATGGCTACACCTTC.

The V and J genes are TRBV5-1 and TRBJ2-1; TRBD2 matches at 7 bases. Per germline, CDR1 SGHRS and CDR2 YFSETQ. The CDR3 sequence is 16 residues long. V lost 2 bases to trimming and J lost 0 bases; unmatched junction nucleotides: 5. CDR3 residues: CASSLGTTSSYNEQFF. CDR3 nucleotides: TGCGCCAGCAGCTTAGGGACTACGAGCTCCTACAATGAGCAGTTCTTC.

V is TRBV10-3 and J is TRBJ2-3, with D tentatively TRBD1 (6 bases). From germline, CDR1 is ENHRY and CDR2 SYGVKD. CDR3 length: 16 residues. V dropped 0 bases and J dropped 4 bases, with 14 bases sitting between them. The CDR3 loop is CAISESTQGIADTQYF. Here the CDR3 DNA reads TGTGCCATCAGTGAGTCGACACAGGGAATTGCAGATACGCAGTATTTT.

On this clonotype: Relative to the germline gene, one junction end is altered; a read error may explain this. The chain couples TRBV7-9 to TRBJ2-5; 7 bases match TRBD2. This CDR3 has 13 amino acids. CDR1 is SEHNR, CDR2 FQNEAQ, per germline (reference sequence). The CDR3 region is CASGVSKGETQYF. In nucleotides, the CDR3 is TGCGCTAGCGGAGTATCCAAGGGAGAGACCCAGTACTTC.

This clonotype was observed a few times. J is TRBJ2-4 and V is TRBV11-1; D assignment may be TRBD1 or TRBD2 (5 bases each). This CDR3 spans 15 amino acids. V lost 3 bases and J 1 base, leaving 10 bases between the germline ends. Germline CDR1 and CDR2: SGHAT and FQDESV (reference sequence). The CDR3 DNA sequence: TGTGCCAGCAGCTTGGGGAGACAGGCCAAAAACATTCAGTACTTC. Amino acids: CASSLGRQAKNIQYF.

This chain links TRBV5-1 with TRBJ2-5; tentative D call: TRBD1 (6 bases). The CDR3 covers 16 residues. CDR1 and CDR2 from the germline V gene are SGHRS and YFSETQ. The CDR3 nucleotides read TGCGACTATGACCGGGTGAGGACAGCATTACAAGAGACCCAGTACTTC. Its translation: CDYDRVRTALQETQYF.

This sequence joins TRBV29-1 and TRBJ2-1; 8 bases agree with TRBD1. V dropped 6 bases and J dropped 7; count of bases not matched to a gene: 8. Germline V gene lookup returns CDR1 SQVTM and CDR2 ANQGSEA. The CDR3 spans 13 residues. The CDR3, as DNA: TGCAGCGTCGACACAGGGGGTGGGAATGAGCAGTTCTTC. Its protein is CSVDTGGGNEQFF.

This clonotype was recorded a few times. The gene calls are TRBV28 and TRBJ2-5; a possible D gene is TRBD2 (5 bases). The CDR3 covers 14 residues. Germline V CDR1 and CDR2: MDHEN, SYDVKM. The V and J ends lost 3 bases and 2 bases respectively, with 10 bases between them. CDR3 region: CASSLGAEQETQYF. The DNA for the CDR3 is TGTGCCAGCAGTTTGGGAGCAGAGCAAGAGACCCAGTACTTC.

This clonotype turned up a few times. The CDR3 sequence is CSARKAGGVSTDTQYF. DNA of the CDR3: TGCAGTGCTAGAAAAGCGGGGGGGGTTTCCACAGATACGCAGTATTTT. The V and J genes are TRBV20-1 and TRBJ2-3; 10 nucleotides line up with TRBD2. Germline-derived CDR1 and CDR2 are DFQATT and SNEGSKA (reference sequence). There are 16 residues in the CDR3. Losses at the gene ends were 2 bases for V and 2 bases for J; bases not matched to a gene: 7.

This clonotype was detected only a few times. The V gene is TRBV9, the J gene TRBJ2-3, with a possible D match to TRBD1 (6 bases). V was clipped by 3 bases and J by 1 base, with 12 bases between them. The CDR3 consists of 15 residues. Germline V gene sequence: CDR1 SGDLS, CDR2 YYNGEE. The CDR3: CASSAGQSRTDTQYF. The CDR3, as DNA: TGTGCCAGCAGCGCCGGACAGTCCCGCACAGATACGCAGTATTTT.

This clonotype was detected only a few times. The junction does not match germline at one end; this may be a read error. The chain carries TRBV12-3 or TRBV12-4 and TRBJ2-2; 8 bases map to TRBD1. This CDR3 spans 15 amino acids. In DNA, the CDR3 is TGCGCCAGCAGTACAGGGGGAATTCGTACCGGGGAGCTGTTTTTT. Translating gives CASSTGGIRTGELFF.

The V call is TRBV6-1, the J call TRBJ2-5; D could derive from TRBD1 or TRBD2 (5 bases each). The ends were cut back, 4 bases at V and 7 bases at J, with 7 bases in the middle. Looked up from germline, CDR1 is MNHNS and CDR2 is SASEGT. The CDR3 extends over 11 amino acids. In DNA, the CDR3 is TGTGCCAGCAGTGTGGGACCGACCCAGTACTTC. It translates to CASSVGPTQYF.

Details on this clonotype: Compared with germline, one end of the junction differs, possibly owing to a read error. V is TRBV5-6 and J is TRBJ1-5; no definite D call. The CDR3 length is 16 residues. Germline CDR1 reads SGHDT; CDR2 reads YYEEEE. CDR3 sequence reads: CASSFGGLGSNQPQHF. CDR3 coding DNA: TGTGCCAGTAGCTTCGGAGGACTGGGCAGCAATCAGCCCCAGCATTTT.

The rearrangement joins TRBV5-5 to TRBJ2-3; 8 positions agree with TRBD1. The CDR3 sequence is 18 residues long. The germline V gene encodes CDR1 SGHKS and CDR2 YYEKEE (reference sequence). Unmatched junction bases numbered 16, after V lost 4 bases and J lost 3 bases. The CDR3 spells CASSHLTGAPIRTDTQYF. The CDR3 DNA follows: TGTGCCAGCAGCCACCTGACAGGGGCCCCTATACGGACAGATACGCAGTATTTT.

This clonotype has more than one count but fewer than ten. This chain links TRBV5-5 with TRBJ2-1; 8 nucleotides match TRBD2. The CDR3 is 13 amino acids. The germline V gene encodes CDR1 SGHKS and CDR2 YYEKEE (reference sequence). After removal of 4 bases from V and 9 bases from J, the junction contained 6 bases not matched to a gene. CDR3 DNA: TGTGCCAGCAGCCGTTTAGCGGGACCTGAGCAGTTCTTC. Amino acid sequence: CASSRLAGPEQFF.

The CDR3 here is CSARKWRVETQYF. The CDR3 DNA sequence: TGCAGTGCTCGCAAGTGGAGGGTAGAGACCCAGTACTTC. The chain links TRBV20-1 to TRBJ2-1; D is possibly TRBD2 (6 bases). The end of the DNA aligns better with TRBJ2-5, so the J call may be wrong. CDR1 and CDR2 (germline): DFQATT, SNEGSKA (reference sequence). The length of the CDR3 is 13 residues.

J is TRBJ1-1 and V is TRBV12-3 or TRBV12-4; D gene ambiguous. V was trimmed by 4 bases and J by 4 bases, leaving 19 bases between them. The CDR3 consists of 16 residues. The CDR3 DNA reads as TGTGCCAGCAGTTCGGACGATCGCGGGGAGAGCACTGAAGCTTTCTTT. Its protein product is CASSSDDRGESTEAFF.

The CDR3 DNA reads TGTGCCAGCAGTTTTGGCGCGGTGGGGGGAAGGGAGCAGTACTTC. It is translated as CASSFGAVGGREQYF. The V call is TRBV12-3 or TRBV12-4, the J call TRBJ2-5; a possible D gene is TRBD2 (6 bases). The CDR3 is 15 residues long. The V end lost 3 bases, the J end lost 11 bases, and 22 bases lay between the germline ends.

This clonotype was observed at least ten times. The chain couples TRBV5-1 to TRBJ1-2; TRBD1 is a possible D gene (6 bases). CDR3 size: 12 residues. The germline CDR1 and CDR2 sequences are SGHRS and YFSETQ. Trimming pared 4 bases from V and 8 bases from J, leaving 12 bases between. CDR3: CASSAWDKGYTF. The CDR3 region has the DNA TGCGCCAGCAGCGCCTGGGACAAGGGCTACACCTTC. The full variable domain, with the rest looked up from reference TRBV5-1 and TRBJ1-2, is KAGVTQTPRYLIKTRGQQVTLSCSPISGHRSVSWYQQTPGQGLQFLFEYFSETQRNKGNFPGRFSGRQFSNSRSEMNVSTLELGDSALYLCASSAWDKGYTFGSGTRLTVV.

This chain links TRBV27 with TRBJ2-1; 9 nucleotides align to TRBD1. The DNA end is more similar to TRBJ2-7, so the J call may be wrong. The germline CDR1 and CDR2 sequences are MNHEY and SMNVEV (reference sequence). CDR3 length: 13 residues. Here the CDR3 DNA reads TGTGCCAGCGCCCGGGACAGGGTAGACGAGCAGTACTTC. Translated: CASARDRVDEQYF.